These 7 T cell receptor beta chains originate from one sample sequenced in a study of shared T cell receptors in the human thymus. Assay: immunoSEQ multiplex PCR; the TCRdb copy retains only in-frame clones and omits some. The sample lists over 350,000 clones; 95% were seen once. The sequenced sample was thymocytes. The receptor source for this set is a human donor.

This chain uses TRBV11-3 with TRBJ1-2; D is unresolved. V dropped 3 bases and J dropped 0 bases, with 17 bases sitting between them. Germline V lookup: CDR1 SGHNT, CDR2 YENEEA. This CDR3 has 17 amino acids. The CDR3 coding sequence is TGTGCCAGCAGCTTGAACCCTCCCCAGGAAACTAACTATGGCTACACCTTC. It codes for CASSLNPPQETNYGYTF. The whole variable domain, filled in from reference TRBV11-3 and TRBJ1-2, reads EAGVVQSPRYKIIEKKQPVAFWCNPISGHNTLYWYLQNLGQGPELLIRYENEEAVDDSQLPKDRFSAERLKGVDSTLKIQPAELGDSAVYLCASSLNPPQETNYGYTFGSGTRLTVV.

V gene TRBV19 combines with J gene TRBJ2-4; D remains ambiguous. The CDR3 is 16 residues long. With 1 base removed from V and 0 bases from J, the gap between germline ends came to 10 bases. The germline V gene has CDR1 LNHDA and CDR2 SQIVND (reference sequence). This CDR3 reads CASSIGRKLAKNIQYF. DNA for the CDR3: TGTGCCAGTAGTATAGGCAGGAAACTAGCCAAAAACATTCAGTACTTC.

The chain links TRBV11-2 to TRBJ2-5, with D unresolved. This CDR3 contains 14 residues. The germline CDR1 and CDR2 sequences are SGHAT and FQNNGV. The germline V and J ends were trimmed by 1 base and 5 bases, with 11 bases remaining between them. The CDR3 loop reads CASSLGVMWETQYF. In DNA form, the CDR3 reads TGTGCCAGCAGCTTAGGGGTGATGTGGGAGACCCAGTACTTC.

The CDR3 spells CASSPGRGPAGIYNEQFF. DNA for the CDR3: TGTGCCAGCAGCCCAGGCCGGGGCCCAGCGGGGATATACAATGAGCAGTTCTTC. V gene TRBV11-3 combines with J gene TRBJ2-1, with TRBD2 matching 7 bases. Per germline, CDR1 SGHNT and CDR2 YENEEA. The CDR3 has 18 residues. With 5 bases clipped from V and 4 bases from J, the junction kept 17 bases outside the gene matches. Supplemented by reference TRBV11-3 and TRBJ2-1, the full variable domain reads EAGVVQSPRYKIIEKKQPVAFWCNPISGHNTLYWYLQNLGQGPELLIRYENEEAVDDSQLPKDRFSAERLKGVDSTLKIQPAELGDSAVYLCASSPGRGPAGIYNEQFFGPGTRLTVL.

The chain carries TRBV7-6 and TRBJ1-3; the D is unclear. The germline CDR1 and CDR2 sequences are SGHVS and FNYEAQ. The V end lost 2 bases, the J end lost 4 bases, and 12 bases lay between the germline ends. The CDR3 contains 15 residues. The CDR3, as DNA: TGTGCCAGCAGCTTATTCGGTTTGGGCGGAAACACCATATATTTT. Its translation: CASSLFGLGGNTIYF.

The J gene is TRBJ2-1, the V gene TRBV5-4; D is perhaps TRBD1 or TRBD2 (6 bases each). The CDR3 runs to 11 residues. V dropped 4 bases and J dropped 8 bases, with 7 bases sitting between them. Germline-derived CDR1 and CDR2 are SGHNT and YYREEE (reference sequence). The DNA of the CDR3 is TGTGCCAGCAGCAGGGGGGATGAGCAGTTCTTC. Translating gives CASSRGDEQFF.

The genes are TRBV9 and TRBJ2-2; weak D call: TRBD2 (5 bases). Germline CDR1 and CDR2: SGDLS and YYNGEE. Trimming removed 6 bases at V and 1 base at J, with 10 bases between. The CDR3 has 14 residues. Written as DNA, the CDR3 is TGTGCCAGCAACCCCCGGGGGAACACCGGGGAGCTGTTTTTT. This gives the protein CASNPRGNTGELFF.